These 26 T cell receptor beta chains share one sample of origin, sequenced in a study of T cell responses to AZD1222 COVID-19 vaccine. The protocol was immunoSEQ multiplex PCR, while the TCRdb copy is restricted to in-frame clones and leaves out a portion. The sample carries 75,000 to 100,000 clones, approximately 90% recorded once. Here the sequenced sample was peripheral blood, taken on day 0 of AZD1222 vaccination. The source is an adult in good health.

The chain carries TRBV27 and TRBJ2-6; unclear D gene. The CDR3 is made up of 18 amino acids. Germline V gene sequence: CDR1 MNHEY, CDR2 SMNVEV (reference sequence). Trimming took 1 base from V and 0 from J, leaving 13 bases between them. For the CDR3, the DNA is TGTGCCAGCAGTTTATTTTTAGGACGGAGCTCTGGGGCCAACGTCCTGACTTTC. This encodes CASSLFLGRSSGANVLTF.

V and J are TRBV4-2 and TRBJ1-4, with 8 bases fitting TRBD1. The germline CDR1 and CDR2 sequences are LGHNA and YNFKEQ. The CDR3 has 15 residues. The J segment lost 8 bases and the V segment lost 1 base, leaving 6 bases of the junction unmatched. CDR3 coding DNA: TGTGCCAGCAGCCAAGGCAGGGGGCGTCGGGAAAAACTGTTTTTT. It codes for CASSQGRGRREKLFF.

This clone has only one observation. This chain uses TRBV10-3 with TRBJ2-7; no firm D call. The germline V gene encodes CDR1 ENHRY and CDR2 SYGVKD. The V and J ends lost 11 bases and 3 bases respectively, with 11 bases between them. The CDR3 length is 11 residues. The CDR3 coding sequence is TGTGCCGCTACGGGTGGCTACGAGCAGTACTTC. Its protein is CAATGGYEQYF.

The rearrangement joins TRBV9 to TRBJ2-2; no reliable D call. The CDR3 loop spans 16 amino acids. Germline CDR1 and CDR2: SGDLS and YYNGEE. The V end lost 3 bases, the J end lost 0 bases, and 12 bases lay between the germline ends. The CDR3 region is CASSARLNTNTGELFF. CDR3 bases: TGTGCCAGCAGCGCCCGATTAAACACGAACACCGGGGAGCTGTTTTTT.

The rearrangement uses TRBV12-5 and TRBJ1-4, with TRBD1 as a possible D gene (6 bases). V was shortened by 3 bases and J by 1 base, with 21 bases between the two germline ends. This CDR3 is 19 amino acids long. Germline lookup yields CDR1 LGHNT and CDR2 FRNRAP. DNA for the CDR3: TGTGCTAGTGGTTTCGCCGGGACAAGGATAAAGGGAACTAATGAAAAACTGTTTTTT. Translating gives CASGFAGTRIKGTNEKLFF.

The rearrangement joins TRBV5-4 to TRBJ1-2; TRBD1 matches 7 bases. The CDR3 runs to 17 residues. With V trimmed by 3 bases and J by 6 bases, 17 bases remained unmatched. Germline lookup yields CDR1 SGHNT and CDR2 YYREEE (reference sequence). The CDR3 protein is CASSSPGQRVRGDGYTF. The CDR3 DNA sequence: TGTGCCAGCAGCTCACCGGGACAGCGAGTCCGAGGCGATGGCTACACCTTC. The full variable domain, rest sourced from reference TRBV5-4 and TRBJ1-2, is ETGVTQSPTHLIKTRGQQVTLRCSSQSGHNTVSWYQQALGQGPQFIFQYYREEENGRGNFPPRFSGLQFPNYSSELNVNALELDDSALYLCASSSPGQRVRGDGYTFGSGTRLTVV.

This chain connects TRBV3-1 (or the pseudogene TRBV3-2) to TRBJ1-6; D gene ambiguous. Germline CDR1 is LGHDT and CDR2 is YNNKEL (reference sequence). The CDR3 contains 15 residues. Between the trimmed V and J ends, which lost 0 bases and 10 bases, there was a span of 13 bases. CDR3 sequence (DNA): TGTGCCAGCAGCCAAGAAGCTTCGCCTGGATCACCCCTCCACTTT. Translation gives CASSQEASPGSPLHF.

The chain uses TRBV5-8 and TRBJ1-5; unclear D gene. The CDR3 has 17 amino acids. Germline V gene data show CDR1 as SGHTS and CDR2 as YDEGEE. V lost 1 base and J lost 2, with 16 bases in between. As DNA, the CDR3 is TGTGCCAGCAGCTTGAACTGGGAGGTTCAAGGCAATCAGCCCCAGCATTTT. It codes for CASSLNWEVQGNQPQHF.

This chain links TRBV11-2 with TRBJ2-1; maybe TRBD2 (6 bases). V lost 7 bases, J lost 7 bases, and 14 bases lay in between. Germline loops: CDR1 SGHAT, CDR2 FQNNGV. The CDR3 totals 13 residues. CDR3 sequence (DNA): TGTGCCAGCACCCAGAGGCGGGGAAATGAGCAGTTCTTC. It specifies CASTQRRGNEQFF.

The J gene is TRBJ2-5, the V gene TRBV15; D might be TRBD2 (7 bases). Between the trimmed V and J ends, which lost 0 bases and 5 bases, there was a span of 13 bases. The CDR3 covers 15 residues. The germline CDR1 and CDR2 sequences are LNHNV and YYDKDF (reference sequence). The CDR3 bases are TGTGCCACCAGCAGAGAGGGGGGGCCTGTGGAGACCCAGTACTTC. It yields the protein CATSREGGPVETQYF.

The rearrangement uses TRBV5-1 and TRBJ2-7, with a possible D match to TRBD1 (6 bases). Germline values: CDR1 SGHRS, CDR2 YFSETQ. The CDR3 consists of 13 residues. Deletions cut 3 bases from V and 4 bases from J, with 11 bases between. The CDR3 sequence is CASSSLTGYEQYF. CDR3 nucleotides: TGCGCCAGCAGCTCCCTAACAGGGTACGAGCAGTACTTC.

This clone appeared once. The V and J genes are TRBV3-1 (or the pseudogene TRBV3-2) and TRBJ1-3, with D unclear. The V gene's germline CDR1 is LGHDT and CDR2 YNNKEL (reference sequence). Trimming cost V 4 bases and J 9 bases, with 13 bases left between them. This CDR3 contains 13 residues. CDR3 sequence reads: CASSPWESGTIYF. Written as DNA, the CDR3 is TGTGCCAGCAGCCCCTGGGAGTCGGGCACCATATATTTT.

The rearrangement joins TRBV4-1 to TRBJ1-1; 7 bases align to TRBD1. CDR1 is MGHRA and CDR2 is YSYEKL in the germline V gene. The CDR3 is 14 amino acids. V was clipped by 0 bases and J by 4 bases; unmatched bases: 2. The CDR3 DNA reads TGCGCCAGCAGCCAAGAGAACAGGGGCACTGAAGCTTTCTTT. Its protein is CASSQENRGTEAFF.

The chain carries TRBV21-1 and TRBJ2-2; the D call TRBD2 from the table was never checked on the DNA. TRBV21-1 is a pseudogene locus. This CDR3 region has 17 residues. CDR3 bases: TGTGCCAGCAGCAAAGTGGCGGGATCAGCGGATACCGGGGAGCTGTTTTTT. Encoded protein: CASSKVAGSADTGELFF.

The V gene is TRBV4-1, the J gene TRBJ1-1, with 7 bases aligning to TRBD1. V gave up 4 bases and J gave up 3 bases; unmatched junction bases: 11. The CDR3 consists of 16 residues. CDR1 and CDR2 from the germline V gene are MGHRA and YSYEKL. The CDR3 region is CASSPRQGLTDTEAFF. The CDR3 region has the DNA TGCGCCAGCAGCCCTCGACAGGGATTAACGGACACTGAAGCTTTCTTT.

The rearrangement uses TRBV19 and TRBJ1-3; unclear D gene. This CDR3 has 15 residues. Germline loops: CDR1 LNHDA, CDR2 SQIVND (reference sequence). The V end lost 3 bases, the J end lost 0 bases, and 9 bases lay between the germline ends. Written as DNA, the CDR3 is TGTGCCAGTAGTATCCGAGGAGCCTCTGGAAACACCATATATTTT. Its protein is CASSIRGASGNTIYF.

J is TRBJ1-5 and V is TRBV20-1; TRBD1 matches at 10 bases. The germline V gene encodes CDR1 DFQATT and CDR2 SNEGSKA (reference sequence). The ends lost 3 bases at V and 2 bases at J; junction bases unmatched: 10. The CDR3 contains 17 residues. The CDR3 spells CSASGTGDLLGNQPQHF. Here the CDR3 DNA reads TGCAGTGCTAGTGGGACAGGGGATCTCCTTGGCAATCAGCCCCAGCATTTT.

V usage is TRBV7-3 and J usage is TRBJ2-5, with D perhaps TRBD1 or TRBD2 (5 bases each). The CDR3 has 15 residues. Germline V gene sequence: CDR1 SGHTA, CDR2 FQGTGA. The V gene lost 0 bases and the J gene lost 4 bases, with 12 bases spanning the gap. CDR3: CASSLTGSGGETQYF. The CDR3 DNA follows: TGTGCCAGCAGCTTAACGGGGAGTGGGGGAGAGACCCAGTACTTC.

The genes are TRBV9 and TRBJ2-1; 15 bases fit TRBD2. Germline trimming cut 0 bases from V and 7 bases from J; bases unmatched to any gene: 17. In germline, CDR1 is SGDLS, CDR2 YYNGEE. CDR3 length equals 21 residues. CDR3 bases: TGTGCCAGCAGCGTAGTAGGCTCCCAAGGACTAGCGGGAGGGAGGGGTAATGAGCAGTTCTTC. Translating it yields CASSVVGSQGLAGGRGNEQFF.

In the case of this clone: A junction end diverges from the germline sequence, so it may reflect a read error. The rearrangement joins TRBV7-7 to TRBJ2-3; D unresolved. CDR3 length: 13 residues. The germline V gene has CDR1 SSHAT and CDR2 FNYEAQ (reference sequence). This chain's CDR3 is CASSPSIADTQYF. The CDR3, as DNA: TGTGCTAGCAGCCCGAGCATTGCGGATACGCAGTATTTT.

V and J are TRBV30 and TRBJ1-6; D may be TRBD1 (6 bases). Germline V gene data show CDR1 as GTSNPN and CDR2 as SVGIG (reference sequence). The CDR3 sequence is 14 residues long. V was cut by 4 bases and J by 10 bases, with 17 bases left in between. CDR3 nucleotide sequence: TGTGCCTGGATACGGGGGGGCGCAGAATCACCCCTCCACTTT. Translated: CAWIRGGAESPLHF.

The chain links TRBV9 to TRBJ2-7; D call uncertain. Looked up from germline, CDR1 is SGDLS and CDR2 is YYNGEE. The CDR3 contains 14 residues. With 0 bases removed from V and 1 base from J, the gap between germline ends came to 8 bases. The CDR3 is CASSVGGLSYEQYF. The CDR3 DNA sequence: TGTGCCAGCAGCGTAGGTGGCCTATCCTACGAGCAGTACTTC.

The genes are TRBV7-2 and TRBJ1-6, with 10 bases fitting TRBD1. Trimming took 5 bases from V and 7 from J; bases not matched to a gene: 8. CDR3 length: 16 residues. CDR1 SGHTA and CDR2 FQGNSA come from the germline V gene. Here the CDR3 DNA reads TGTGCCAGCAGCGACCGGGACAGGGGAAACAATTCACCCCTCCACTTT. Amino acid sequence: CASSDRDRGNNSPLHF.

The rearrangement joins TRBV19 to TRBJ1-1, with 7 nucleotides matching TRBD1. Germline assignment: CDR1 LNHDA and CDR2 SQIVND (reference sequence). The trim removed 7 bases at V and 2 bases at J, leaving 4 bases unmatched. The CDR3 runs 13 residues. The CDR3 loop reads CASNRGRNTEAFF. The CDR3, as DNA: TGTGCCAGTAACAGGGGCCGAAACACTGAAGCTTTCTTT.

The V call is TRBV29-1, the J call TRBJ1-4; the D is unclear. Germline loops: CDR1 SQVTM, CDR2 ANQGSEA. This CDR3 is 14 amino acids long. V shed 7 bases and J shed 0 bases, with 12 bases lying between them. CDR3 amino acids: CSGSTPSTNEKLFF. The CDR3 DNA reads as TGCAGCGGATCTACTCCCTCAACTAATGAAAAACTGTTTTTT. Full variable domain (outside the CDR3, taken from reference TRBV29-1 and TRBJ1-4): SAVISQKPSRDICQRGTSLTIQCQVDSQVTMMFWYRQQPGQSLTLIATANQGSEATYESGFVIDKFPISRPNLTFSTLTVSNMSPEDSSIYLCSGSTPSTNEKLFFGSGTQLSVL.

This chain connects TRBV5-1 to TRBJ2-1; TRBD2 aligns across 9 bases. V lost 0 bases to trimming and J lost 8 bases; unmatched junction nucleotides: 6. The CDR3 runs to 15 residues. Germline CDR1 SGHRS, CDR2 YFSETQ. This chain's CDR3 is CASSLGVAGEDEQFF. For the CDR3, the DNA is TGCGCCAGCAGCTTGGGGGTAGCGGGAGAGGATGAGCAGTTCTTC.